Below, 21 T cell receptor beta chains from the same sample are listed, as sequenced in a study of blood T cell repertoires in COVID-19. This table comes from immunoSEQ multiplex PCR, and its TCRdb copy is limited to in-frame clones, with some not included. The table includes about 70,000 clones, 88% detected once. The sample comprised peripheral blood. Receptor source: a human donor in a cohort sampled during active COVID-19.

The chain is built from TRBV30 and TRBJ1-6; 9 nucleotides match TRBD1. Germline V gene sequence: CDR1 GTSNPN, CDR2 SVGIG (reference sequence). The CDR3 is 14 residues long. Germline trimming cut 5 bases from V and 10 bases from J; bases unmatched to any gene: 9. The CDR3 DNA sequence: TGTGCCTGGGAAACCGGGACAGGGCAATCACCCCTCCACTTT. Amino acids: CAWETGTGQSPLHF.

The chain is built from TRBV11-1 and TRBJ1-2; 7 bases map to TRBD1. The CDR3 extends over 14 amino acids. Trimming cost V 8 bases and J 4 bases; bases outside gene matches: 10. The V gene's germline CDR1 is SGHAT and CDR2 FQDESV (reference sequence). CDR3 sequence: CASALNDRAYGYTF. DNA for the CDR3: TGTGCCAGCGCACTCAACGACAGGGCCTATGGCTACACCTTC. Filled out from reference TRBV11-1 and TRBJ1-2, the complete variable domain reads EAEVAQSPRYKITEKSQAVAFWCDPISGHATLYWYRQILGQGPELLVQFQDESVVDDSQLPKDRFSAERLKGVDSTLKIQPAELGDSAMYLCASALNDRAYGYTFGSGTRLTVV.

The rearrangement joins TRBV6-5 to TRBJ1-3; D remains unclear. Per germline, CDR1 MNHEY and CDR2 SVGAGI. Trimming removed 3 bases at V and 0 bases at J, with 12 bases between. The CDR3 contains 16 residues. CDR3 amino acids: CASSYGQTSSGNTIYF. The CDR3 nucleotides are TGTGCCAGCAGTTATGGGCAGACAAGCTCTGGAAACACCATATATTTT.

The V and J genes are TRBV30 and TRBJ1-2; no reliable D call. The CDR3 is 14 amino acids. CDR1 GTSNPN and CDR2 SVGIG come from the germline V gene (reference sequence). Between the trimmed V and J ends, which lost 1 base and 5 bases, there was a span of 14 bases. This CDR3 reads CAWSDLGELYGYTF. The CDR3 region has the DNA TGTGCCTGGAGTGACCTCGGAGAGTTGTATGGCTACACCTTC.

The chain uses TRBV3-1 (or the pseudogene TRBV3-2) and TRBJ2-7, with D possibly TRBD1 on 6 matching bases. Germline-derived CDR1 and CDR2 are LGHDT and YNNKEL (reference sequence). The CDR3 totals 12 residues. The V end lost 4 bases, the J end lost 4 bases, and 8 bases lay between the germline ends. The CDR3 nucleotides are TGTGCCAGCAGCCCAACAGGGTACGAGCAGTACTTC. Translated, it gives CASSPTGYEQYF.

This sequence joins TRBV30 and TRBJ1-6, with 7 bases fitting TRBD1. Unmatched junction bases numbered 12, after V lost 3 bases and J lost 10 bases. The CDR3 runs to 15 residues. The V gene's germline CDR1 is GTSNPN and CDR2 SVGIG (reference sequence). CDR3 residues: CAWRTTGTDLSPLHF. In DNA, the CDR3 is TGTGCCTGGAGAACGACAGGGACAGATTTGTCACCCCTCCACTTT.

J is TRBJ2-7 and V is TRBV11-2, with 9 bases lining up with TRBD2. V was clipped by 3 bases and J by 2 bases; unmatched bases: 2. Germline loops: CDR1 SGHAT, CDR2 FQNNGV. The CDR3 is made up of 14 amino acids. The CDR3 bases are TGTGCCAGCAGCTTCCAGCGGGGGGCCTACGAGCAGTACTTC. Translated: CASSFQRGAYEQYF.

The chain carries TRBV9 and TRBJ1-6; TRBD1 agrees at 7 bases. Germline CDR1 is SGDLS and CDR2 is YYNGEE. The V and J ends lost 4 bases and 6 bases, in that order; junction bases with no gene match: 10. This CDR3 region has 16 residues. The CDR3 is CASSPRTGRGNSPLHF. As DNA, the CDR3 is TGTGCCAGCAGCCCCCGGACAGGAAGGGGTAATTCACCCCTCCACTTT.

This rearrangement joins TRBV21-1 to TRBJ2-7; TRBD2 is the table's D call and was not checked against the DNA. TRBV21-1 is a listed pseudogene. The CDR3 consists of 14 residues. Written as DNA, the CDR3 is TGTGCCAGCAGCAATTGTAGGGAGGGAGGCGAGCAGTACGTC. It yields the protein CASSNCREGGEQYV.

Notes on this clone: This specimen includes other DNA sequences encoding the same CDR3. The chain employs TRBV10-3 and TRBJ2-5; no definite D call. Trimming shortened V by 0 bases and J by 5 bases, and 4 bases separated the two germline ends. The CDR3 runs 12 residues. The germline CDR1 and CDR2 sequences are ENHRY and SYGVKD. The CDR3 here is CAISESRETQYF. For the CDR3, the DNA is TGTGCCATCAGTGAGTCGCGTGAGACCCAGTACTTC.

This chain joins TRBV10-2 and TRBJ2-1; 7 bases match TRBD2. The junction had 6 bases not matched to a gene; V was cut back by 4 bases and J by 0 bases. Germline V gives CDR1 WSHSY, CDR2 SAAADI. The CDR3 has 16 amino acids. In DNA, the CDR3 is TGCGCCAGCAGTGGCGTGCGGGAGAGCTCCTACAATGAGCAGTTCTTC. Translated: CASSGVRESSYNEQFF.

The chain links TRBV3-1 (or the pseudogene TRBV3-2) to TRBJ2-7, with D uncertain. Germline V gene lookup returns CDR1 LGHDT and CDR2 YNNKEL (reference sequence). This CDR3 comprises 15 residues. Trimming cost V 4 bases and J 0 bases, with 13 bases left between them. The CDR3 sequence: CASSPPGQASYEQYF. The CDR3 nucleotides read TGTGCCAGCAGCCCCCCCGGCCAGGCCTCCTACGAGCAGTACTTC.

A single count supports this clone. V gene TRBV2 combines with J gene TRBJ2-1; TRBD2 aligns across 12 bases. The germline gives CDR1 SNHLY, CDR2 FYNNEI. V lost 7 bases, J lost 10 bases, and 5 bases stayed unmatched. The CDR3 has 13 residues. The CDR3 loop is CASKGLAGGEQFF. CDR3 sequence (DNA): TGTGCCAGCAAGGGACTAGCGGGTGGAGAGCAGTTCTTC.

This rearrangement joins TRBV5-6 to TRBJ2-2; 11 bases match TRBD2. From germline, CDR1 is SGHDT and CDR2 YYEEEE. The trim removed 4 bases at V and 4 bases at J, leaving 12 bases unmatched. This CDR3 is 18 amino acids long. The CDR3 sequence is CASSNIAGGPGITGELFF. The DNA of the CDR3 is TGTGCCAGCAGCAACATAGCGGGAGGGCCGGGTATCACCGGGGAGCTGTTTTTT.

The chain links TRBV3-1 (or the pseudogene TRBV3-2) to TRBJ1-5, with D hard to call. V was clipped by 0 bases and J by 4 bases, with 7 bases between them. Per the germline V gene, CDR1 is LGHDT and CDR2 is YNNKEL (reference sequence). The CDR3 is made up of 14 amino acids. CDR3 in amino acids: CASSQDSVNQPQHF. The CDR3 nucleotides are TGTGCCAGCAGCCAAGATTCCGTAAATCAGCCCCAGCATTTT.

The chain is built from TRBV27 and TRBJ2-7; perhaps TRBD1 as D (6 bases). The CDR3 covers 15 residues. CDR1 is MNHEY and CDR2 is SMNVEV in the germline V gene (reference sequence). Trimming cost V 6 bases and J 2 bases, with 17 bases left between them. This CDR3 reads CASSPGLGQAYEQYF. In DNA form, the CDR3 reads TGTGCCAGCAGCCCTGGGTTGGGACAAGCCTACGAGCAGTACTTC.

The V call is TRBV9, the J call TRBJ2-1, with 12 positions matching TRBD2. CDR1 and CDR2 (germline): SGDLS, YYNGEE. This CDR3 is built from 15 residues. The trim removed 3 bases at V and 6 bases at J, leaving 4 bases unmatched. CDR3 in amino acids: CASSAGTSGFNEQFF. CDR3 DNA sequence: TGTGCCAGCAGCGCCGGGACTAGCGGGTTCAATGAGCAGTTCTTC.

V usage is TRBV18 and J usage is TRBJ1-1, with 10 positions matching TRBD1. This CDR3 spans 22 amino acids. V shed 6 bases and J 0 bases; nucleotides not matched to a gene: 25. Per germline, CDR1 KGHSH and CDR2 LQKENI. CDR3 loop: CASSLGQPPGQGKREVNTEAFF. The CDR3 region has the DNA TGTGCCAGCTCGCTCGGGCAACCGCCGGGACAGGGGAAGAGAGAAGTGAACACTGAAGCTTTCTTT.

This chain connects TRBV7-9 to TRBJ1-2, with D possibly matching TRBD1 (5 bases). V lost 3 bases and J 0 bases, leaving 8 bases between the germline ends. Germline CDR1 SEHNR, CDR2 FQNEAQ (reference sequence). CDR3 length: 14 residues. The CDR3 bases are TGTGCCAGCAGCTTGGCAGGGACTAACTATGGCTACACCTTC. This encodes CASSLAGTNYGYTF.

This clone was counted between two and nine times. The rearrangement joins TRBV6-5 to TRBJ1-3; weak D call: TRBD1 (5 bases). The V end lost 2 bases, the J end lost 0 bases, and 8 bases lay between the germline ends. CDR3 size: 15 residues. Germline V gene lookup returns CDR1 MNHEY and CDR2 SVGAGI. DNA for the CDR3: TGTGCCAGCAGTTACGGACAAGGCTCTGGAAACACCATATATTTT. It translates to CASSYGQGSGNTIYF.

This clone was seen once. This chain joins TRBV11-2 and TRBJ2-1, with 7 bases identical to TRBD1. Losses at the gene ends were 8 bases for V and 4 bases for J; bases not matched to a gene: 8. Germline V gene sequence: CDR1 SGHAT, CDR2 FQNNGV. This CDR3 region has 14 residues. CDR3 sequence reads: CASRRDSLYNEQFF. The CDR3 coding sequence is TGTGCCAGCCGCCGGGACAGTTTGTACAATGAGCAGTTCTTC. Based on the CDR3 plus reference TRBV11-2 and TRBJ2-1, the full variable domain is EAGVAQSPRYKIIEKRQSVAFWCNPISGHATLYWYQQILGQGPKLLIQFQNNGVVDDSQLPKDRFSAERLKGVDSTLKIQPAKLEDSAVYLCASRRDSLYNEQFFGPGTRLTVL.